This TCR beta chain was retrieved from a study of T-cell memory formation after mild COVID-19. TCRdb re-called the 5' RACE reads through MiXCR, storing one row per CDR3 protein. The profile shows 120,000 to 150,000 distinct CDR3 sequences, 19% of them singletons. The V gene's germline CDR1 is SEHNR and CDR2 FQNEAQ (reference sequence). The CDR3 extends over 12 amino acids. To note about this clonotype: Antigen unknown. One junction end disagrees with the germline gene, perhaps due to a read error.

Notes on the study in general: CD4+ contracting clones were found mainly in CM and EM, and CD8+ ones in EMRA.

Input material: PBMCs or a T cell subset sorted from them (not recorded which). The V and J genes are TRBV7-9 and TRBJ2-4, with 7 bases identical to TRBD1. The clonotype comes from an adult woman who had mild COVID-19 (a few samples of this study predate the infection). Cell type and time point are not known. CDR3 nucleotide sequence: TGTGCCAGCAGGTTAAATCGGGACAGTATGGACTTC. Translation gives CASRLNRDSMDF.